Below, one T cell receptor (beta chain) is given with its context. Its antigen is not identified. Clones were read by immunoSEQ multiplex PCR, and TCRdb kept only the in-frame ones, dropping some. This sample has 79,000 or so clones; roughly nine tenths occur once, and the top ten carry 1.6%. This sample was taken from a study of OX40 agonist ivuxolimab in advanced cancers. About the study: Earlier treatment with anti-PD-1, anti-PD-L1 or anti-CTLA-4 was permitted, and approximately 38% had received some.

Whole-study findings and limits: In a subset of nonresponders, normalized T-cell clonal expansion was also low.

This CDR3 region has 15 residues. V was clipped by 1 base and J by 7 bases; unmatched bases: 7. Germline V gene data show CDR1 as SGHDT and CDR2 as YYEEEE. This clonotype was sampled from an adult with an advanced solid tumor such as melanoma, head and neck, liver or kidney cancer. The specimen comprised CD4+ or CD8+ T cells sorted from blood, sampled in a trial of the OX40 agonist ivuxolimab. The J gene is TRBJ2-1, the V gene TRBV5-6, with TRBD2 identical over 8 bases. The CDR3, as DNA: TGTGCCAGCAGCTTGAGCGGGGGCAGTAGGAATGAGCAGTTCTTC. This gives the protein CASSLSGGSRNEQFF.